This TCR beta chain was recovered during a study of blood T cell repertoires in COVID-19. Study background: Italy, Spain and the United States were the sources of the convalescent and acute COVID-19 samples. From T cells, B-cell-depleted T cells, or PBMCs came the material, which was cDNA or gDNA.

The count of this clone is one. Looked up from germline, CDR1 is SGHRS and CDR2 is YFSETQ. Trimming at V came to 2 bases and at J to 3 bases, leaving 11 bases not matched to a gene. The CDR3 runs 17 residues. In the study's own analysis: The assay estimated nucleated cells by amplifying reference gene primers. Libraries were prepared by immunoSEQ multiplex PCR; TCRdb keeps only in-frame clonotypes and omits some of them. D and trimming come from the DNA, and the V and J calls and clone size come from that table. The sample lists around 190,000 clones; 70% to 80% were seen once. While infection was still active, Seattle patients were enrolled and then followed longitudinally.

The chain has TRBV5-1 and TRBJ2-3; TRBD1 aligns across 8 bases. The sequenced sample consisted of peripheral blood. The TCR originated in a woman aged 40 to 50 with COVID-19, enrolled during active disease. CDR3 residues: CASSLGQGAVVTDTQYF. CDR3 sequence (DNA): TGCGCCAGCAGCTTAGGCCAGGGGGCAGTTGTGACAGATACGCAGTATTTT.